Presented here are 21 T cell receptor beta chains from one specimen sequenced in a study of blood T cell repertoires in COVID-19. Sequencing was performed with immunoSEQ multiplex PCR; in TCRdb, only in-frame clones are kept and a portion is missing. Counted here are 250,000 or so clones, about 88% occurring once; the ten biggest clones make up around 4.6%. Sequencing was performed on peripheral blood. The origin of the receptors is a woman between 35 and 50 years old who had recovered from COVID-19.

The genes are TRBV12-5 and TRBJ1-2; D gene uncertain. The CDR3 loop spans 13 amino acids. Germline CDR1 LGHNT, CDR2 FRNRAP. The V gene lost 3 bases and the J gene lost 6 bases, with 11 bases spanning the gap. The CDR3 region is CASGFLGGDGYTF. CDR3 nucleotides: TGTGCTAGTGGTTTCCTCGGAGGAGATGGCTACACCTTC.

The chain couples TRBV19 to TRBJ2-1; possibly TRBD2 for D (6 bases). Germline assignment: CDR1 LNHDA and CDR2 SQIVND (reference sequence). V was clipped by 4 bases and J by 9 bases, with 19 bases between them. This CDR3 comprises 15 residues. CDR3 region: CASSSPGLPYSEQFF. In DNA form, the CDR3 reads TGTGCCAGTAGTAGCCCGGGACTGCCTTATAGTGAGCAGTTCTTC.

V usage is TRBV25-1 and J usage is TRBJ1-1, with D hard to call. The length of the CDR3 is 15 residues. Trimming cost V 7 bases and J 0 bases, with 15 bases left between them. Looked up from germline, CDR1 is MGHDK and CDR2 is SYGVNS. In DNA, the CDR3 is TGTGCCAGCACGCTAGGAGGCGGCCTGAACACTGAAGCTTTCTTT. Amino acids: CASTLGGGLNTEAFF.

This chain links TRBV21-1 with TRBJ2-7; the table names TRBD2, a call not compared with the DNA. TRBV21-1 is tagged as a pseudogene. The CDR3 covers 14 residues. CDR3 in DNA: TGTGCCAGCAGCAAGCCCCCCCGGGTCTACGAGCAGTACGTC. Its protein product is CASSKPPRVYEQYV.

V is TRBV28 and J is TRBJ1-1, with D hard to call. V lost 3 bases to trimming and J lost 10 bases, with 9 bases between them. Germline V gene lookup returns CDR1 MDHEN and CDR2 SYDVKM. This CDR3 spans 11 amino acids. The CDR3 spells CASSLVGRAFF. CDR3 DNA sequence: TGTGCCAGCAGTTTGGTAGGGAGAGCTTTCTTT.

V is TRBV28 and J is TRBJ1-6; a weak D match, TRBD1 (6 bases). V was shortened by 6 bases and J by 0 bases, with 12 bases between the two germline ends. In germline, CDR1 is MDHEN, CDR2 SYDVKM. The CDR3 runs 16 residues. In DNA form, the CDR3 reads TGTGCCAGCAGGACCGAACAGGGCTCCTATAATTCACCCCTCCACTTT. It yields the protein CASRTEQGSYNSPLHF.

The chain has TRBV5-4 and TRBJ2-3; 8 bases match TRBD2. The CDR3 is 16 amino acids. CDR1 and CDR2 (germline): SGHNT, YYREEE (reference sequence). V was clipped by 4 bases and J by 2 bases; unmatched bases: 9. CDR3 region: CASSTGQRGSTDTQYF. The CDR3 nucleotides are TGTGCCAGCAGCACGGGGCAGCGGGGGTCCACAGATACGCAGTATTTT.

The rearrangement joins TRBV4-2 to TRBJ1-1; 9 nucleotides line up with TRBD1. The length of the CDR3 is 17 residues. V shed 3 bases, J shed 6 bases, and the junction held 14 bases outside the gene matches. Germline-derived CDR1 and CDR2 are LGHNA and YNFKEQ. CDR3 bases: TGTGCCAGCAGCCACATCGGACAGGGGCCAGTTTTCGCTGAAGCTTTCTTT. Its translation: CASSHIGQGPVFAEAFF.

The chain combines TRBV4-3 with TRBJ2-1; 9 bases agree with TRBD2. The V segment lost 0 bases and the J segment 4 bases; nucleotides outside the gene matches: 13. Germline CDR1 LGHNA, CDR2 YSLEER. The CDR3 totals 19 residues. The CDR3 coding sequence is TGCGCCAGCAGCCAAGATGATGTGGCTAGCGGGATGGGGTACAATGAGCAGTTCTTC. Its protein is CASSQDDVASGMGYNEQFF.

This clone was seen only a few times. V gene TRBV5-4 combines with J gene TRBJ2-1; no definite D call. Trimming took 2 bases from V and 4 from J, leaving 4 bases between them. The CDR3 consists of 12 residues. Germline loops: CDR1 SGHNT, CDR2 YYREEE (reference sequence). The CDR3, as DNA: TGTGCCAGCAGCTTCGAGTACAATGAGCAGTTCTTC. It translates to CASSFEYNEQFF. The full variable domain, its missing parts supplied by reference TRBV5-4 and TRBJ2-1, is ETGVTQSPTHLIKTRGQQVTLRCSSQSGHNTVSWYQQALGQGPQFIFQYYREEENGRGNFPPRFSGLQFPNYSSELNVNALELDDSALYLCASSFEYNEQFFGPGTRLTVL.

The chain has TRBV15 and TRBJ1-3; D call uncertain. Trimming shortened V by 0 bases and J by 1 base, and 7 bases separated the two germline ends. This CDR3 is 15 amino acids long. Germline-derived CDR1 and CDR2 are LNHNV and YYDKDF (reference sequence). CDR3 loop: CATSRDGGSGNTIYF. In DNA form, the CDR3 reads TGTGCCACCAGCAGAGATGGCGGGTCTGGAAACACCATATATTTT.

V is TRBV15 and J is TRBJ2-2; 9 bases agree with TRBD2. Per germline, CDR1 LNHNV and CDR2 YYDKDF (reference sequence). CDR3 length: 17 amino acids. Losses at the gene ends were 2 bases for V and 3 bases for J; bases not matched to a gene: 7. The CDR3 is CATSRTQRGDYTGELFF. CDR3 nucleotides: TGTGCCACCAGCAGAACCCAGCGGGGGGATTACACCGGGGAGCTGTTTTTT.

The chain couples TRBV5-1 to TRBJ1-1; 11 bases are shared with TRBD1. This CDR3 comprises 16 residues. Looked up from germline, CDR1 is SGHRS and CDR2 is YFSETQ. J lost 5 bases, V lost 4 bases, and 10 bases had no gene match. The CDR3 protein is CASSQDRGRAATEAFF. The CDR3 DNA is TGCGCCAGCAGCCAGGACAGGGGGCGAGCGGCGACTGAAGCTTTCTTT. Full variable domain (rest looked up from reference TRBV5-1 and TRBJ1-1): KAGVTQTPRYLIKTRGQQVTLSCSPISGHRSVSWYQQTPGQGLQFLFEYFSETQRNKGNFPGRFSGRQFSNSRSEMNVSTLELGDSALYLCASSQDRGRAATEAFFGQGTRLTVV.

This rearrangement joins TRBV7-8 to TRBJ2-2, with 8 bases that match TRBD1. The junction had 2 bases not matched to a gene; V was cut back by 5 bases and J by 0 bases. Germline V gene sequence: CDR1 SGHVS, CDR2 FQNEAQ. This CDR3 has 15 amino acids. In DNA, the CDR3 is TGTGCCAGCAGCCGACAGGGGTCGAACACCGGGGAGCTGTTTTTT. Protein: CASSRQGSNTGELFF.

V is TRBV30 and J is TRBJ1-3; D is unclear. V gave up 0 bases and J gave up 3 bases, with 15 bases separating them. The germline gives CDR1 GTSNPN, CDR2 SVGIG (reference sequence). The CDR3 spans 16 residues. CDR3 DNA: TGTGCCTGGAGTGTACGTCTCCGGGGTGGTGGAAACACCATATATTTT. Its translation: CAWSVRLRGGGNTIYF. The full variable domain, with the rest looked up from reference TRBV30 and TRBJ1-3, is SQTIHQWPATLVQPVGSPLSLECTVEGTSNPNLYWYRQAAGRGLQLLFYSVGIGQISSEVPQNLSASRPQDRQFILSSKKLLLSDSGFYLCAWSVRLRGGGNTIYFGEGSWLTVV.

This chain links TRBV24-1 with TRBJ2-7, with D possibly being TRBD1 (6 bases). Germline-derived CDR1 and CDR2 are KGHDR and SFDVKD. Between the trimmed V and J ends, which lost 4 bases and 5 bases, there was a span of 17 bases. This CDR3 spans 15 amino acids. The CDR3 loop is CATSEQTPQGDEQYV. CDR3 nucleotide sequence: TGTGCCACCAGTGAACAAACGCCACAGGGAGACGAGCAGTACGTC.

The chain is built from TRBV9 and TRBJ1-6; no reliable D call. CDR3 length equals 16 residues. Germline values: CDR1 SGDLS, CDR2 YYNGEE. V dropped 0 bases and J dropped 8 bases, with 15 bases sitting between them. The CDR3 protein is CASSVGAARKDSPLHF. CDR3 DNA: TGTGCCAGCAGCGTAGGAGCGGCGCGGAAGGATTCACCCCTCCACTTT.

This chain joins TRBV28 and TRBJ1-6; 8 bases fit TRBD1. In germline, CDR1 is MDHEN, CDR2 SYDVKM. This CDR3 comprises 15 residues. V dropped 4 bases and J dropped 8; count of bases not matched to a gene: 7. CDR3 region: CASSSGTGFDSPLHF. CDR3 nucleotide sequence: TGTGCCAGCAGTTCCGGGACAGGCTTCGATTCACCCCTCCACTTT.

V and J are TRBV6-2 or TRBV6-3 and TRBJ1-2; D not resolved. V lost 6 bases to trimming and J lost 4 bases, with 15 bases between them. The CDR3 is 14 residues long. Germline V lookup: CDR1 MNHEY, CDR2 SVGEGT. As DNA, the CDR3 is TGTGCCAGCAGCACCGGGTCAACTTCCTATGGCTACACCTTC. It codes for CASSTGSTSYGYTF.

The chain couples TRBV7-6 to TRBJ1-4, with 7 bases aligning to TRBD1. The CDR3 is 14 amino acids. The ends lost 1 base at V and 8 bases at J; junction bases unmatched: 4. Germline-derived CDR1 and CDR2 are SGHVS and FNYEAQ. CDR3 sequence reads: CASSLGQGREKLFF. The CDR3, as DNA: TGTGCCAGCAGCTTAGGACAGGGTCGGGAAAAACTGTTTTTT.

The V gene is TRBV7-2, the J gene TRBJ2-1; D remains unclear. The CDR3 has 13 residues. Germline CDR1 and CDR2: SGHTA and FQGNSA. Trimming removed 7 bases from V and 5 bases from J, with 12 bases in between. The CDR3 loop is CASTNYLDNEQFF. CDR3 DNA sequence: TGTGCCAGCACCAACTATCTCGACAATGAGCAGTTCTTC.